Listed below are T cell receptor beta chains from one sample, sequenced in a study of Ad26.COV2.S vaccination and SARS-CoV-2 variants. Sequenced by immunoSEQ multiplex PCR; TCRdb stores in-frame clones only, minus some. The data show around 400,000 clones, roughly 90% seen once. The sequenced sample was peripheral blood, obtained in a trial of Ad26.COV2.S vaccine versus placebo. These receptors all come from a person between 18 and 65 years old who received the Ad26.COV2.S COVID-19 vaccine or a placebo. Each CDR3 is given with its conserved first and last residue.

TRBJ2-5,TRBV19,CASSPGGQETQYF
TRBJ2-2,TRBV30,CAWSPGDTNTGELFF
TRBJ2-2,TRBV3-1/TRBV3-2,CASSFLVSSGELFF
TRBJ2-5,TRBV7-2,CASSRDRGAETQYF
TRBJ2-2,TRBV6-1,CASSDSGRWNTGELFF
TRBJ2-7,TRBV7-2,CASRTQLRSSYEQYF
TRBJ2-7,TRBV5-1,CASMGHSNEQYF
TRBJ2-4,TRBV10-3,CAISESWGNTAKNIQYF
TRBJ1-2,TRBV14,CASSPWTGYGYTF
TRBJ1-1,TRBV21-1,CASIRQGAKRDHTEAFF